The rows below give T cell receptor beta chains drawn from one sample of a study of T-cell reconstitution after alpha-beta-depleted transplantation in children. MiXCR was run by TCRdb on the PCR reads, yielding one entry per CDR3 protein. The sample carries about 980,000 distinct CDR3 sequences, 25% to 30% recorded once. The specimen comprised PBMCs, mostly from graft donor cells, sampled 360 days after TCRalphabeta/CD19-depleted stem cell transplant. These receptors all stem from a boy under two years old who had a stem cell transplant for SCID, so the T cells may come from the graft donor. Each CDR3 is given without its conserved first and last residue. A D gene is named only where the DNA matches it firmly.

ASSGHFANTGELF TRBJ2-2 . TRBV12-3/TRBV12-4
ASRRGKTGELF TRBJ2-2 . TRBV6-1
ATNLAGADTQY TRBJ2-3 TRBD2 TRBV25-1
ASSQRVGLAQETQY TRBJ2-5 TRBD2 TRBV4-1
ASSFGGVYGYT TRBJ1-2 . TRBV7-6
ASSQLRTGFYEQY TRBJ2-7 TRBD1 TRBV4-3
ASRLLAHNEQF TRBJ2-1 . TRBV12-3/TRBV12-4
ASSFSYHPGTGADQPQH TRBJ1-5 TRBD1 TRBV7-4
ASSQRQGDNYGYT TRBJ1-2 TRBD1 TRBV4-1
SAPRTGQAYNEQF TRBJ2-1 TRBD1 TRBV20-1
SARGASRGGTNEQF TRBJ2-1 . TRBV20-1
ASSLEGVRVVLETQY TRBJ2-5 . TRBV7-6
ASSSHNIIGGEAF TRBJ1-1 . TRBV7-9
ASTRDGIYTDTQY TRBJ2-3 . TRBV12-3/TRBV12-4
ASRLLGEQY TRBJ2-7 . TRBV12-3/TRBV12-4
ATSAGTDTQY TRBJ2-3 . TRBV24-1
ASSRQTGVTPGELF TRBJ2-2 TRBD1 TRBV7-9
ASSYGLAGVPSYEQY TRBJ2-7 TRBD2 TRBV12-3/TRBV12-4
ATSRVLAETQY TRBJ2-5 . TRBV15
ASSPWAGEDYNSPLH TRBJ1-6 . TRBV28
ASSSSEGSVTEAF TRBJ1-1 . TRBV7-9
ASSQERVSSYNEQF TRBJ2-1 . TRBV4-1
SAGTGERRQY TRBJ2-7 TRBD1 TRBV29-1
ATSDSGQAPPGEQY TRBJ2-7 TRBD1 TRBV24-1
SARDPGGNTGELF TRBJ2-2 TRBD1 TRBV20-1
ASSDRSVTHGGELF TRBJ2-2 . TRBV10-1
ASTQLAGEETQY TRBJ2-5 TRBD2 TRBV5-1
ASIETGETQY TRBJ2-5 . TRBV28
SAREMNEQF TRBJ2-1 . TRBV20-1
ASNTQGSTYEQY TRBJ2-7 . TRBV6-2/TRBV6-3
ASSAETHTDTQY TRBJ2-3 . TRBV11-2
AISDQGANYNEQF TRBJ2-1 TRBD1 TRBV10-3
ASSPPGLSDTGELF TRBJ2-2 . TRBV12-3/TRBV12-4
SARKRSGGPTSTDTQY TRBJ2-3 TRBD2 TRBV20-1
AVKPTGVLGNTIY TRBJ1-3 TRBD1 TRBV10-3
ASSLVMRDRQETQY TRBJ2-5 . TRBV5-1
ASSSTGHLTDTQY TRBJ2-3 . TRBV7-3
ASSTDRRNTEAF TRBJ1-1 TRBD1 TRBV6-1
SARNQAYANYGYT TRBJ1-2 . TRBV20-1
SARSVRETQY TRBJ2-5 . TRBV20-1